This paragraph covers one T cell receptor (beta chain) sequence. Its cognate antigen is unknown. This sample was included in a study of cytomegalovirus exposure and HLA in healthy donors. Study results and limitations: In all likelihood, a cluster of highly shared sequence variants was a sequencing artifact. Clonal expansion was found to be greater in HLA-associated TCR beta chains than in equally common others in a later analysis. According to an earlier analysis, most TCR beta V segments yielded productive rearrangements about 87% or about 30% of the time.

The CDR3 contains 15 residues. V was cut by 3 bases and J by 7 bases, with 13 bases left in between. Germline V CDR1 and CDR2: KGHSH, LQKENI. Primers for the PCR totalled 60 Vbeta and 13 Jbeta. Only in-frame clones appear in the TCRdb table, and some are missing; sequencing was by immunoSEQ multiplex PCR. The table lists roughly 100,000 clones, around four fifths of them singletons. The V call is TRBV18, the J call TRBJ1-6; D gene ambiguous. This receptor was taken from a man aged 40-50 years in good health and CMV-seronegative. Specimen: PBMCs. The chain's CDR3 is CASSPPVERNSPLHF. The CDR3 nucleotides are TGTGCCAGCTCACCGCCCGTAGAAAGAAATTCACCCCTCCACTTT.